This entry concerns a single T cell receptor (beta chain). The target antigen is unknown. The study treated chemo-refractory metastatic non-small-cell lung cancer patients with focal radiation plus ipilimumab CTLA-4 blockade. The data derive from a study of radiotherapy plus CTLA-4 blockade in lung cancer. General observations from the study: After radiotherapy and ipilimumab, tumor-derived clones expanded in peripheral blood.

TCRdb's copy holds only in-frame clones and misses some; the assay was immunoSEQ multiplex PCR. The table includes 50,000 to 70,000 clones, over 65% detected once. Sequencing was performed on peripheral blood, taken from a patient treated with radiotherapy plus ipilimumab. This TCR derives from a human donor with non-small cell lung cancer who had a partial response to radiotherapy plus ipilimumab.

CDR3 sequence reads: CASSEPGAPYEQYF. CDR3 bases: TGTGCCAGCAGTGAACCAGGGGCCCCCTACGAGCAGTACTTC. V is TRBV6-5 and J is TRBJ2-7, with D tentatively TRBD1 (6 bases). CDR1 and CDR2 from the germline V gene are MNHEY and SVGAGI. V dropped 5 bases and J dropped 2 bases, with 13 bases sitting between them. The CDR3 runs to 14 residues.